The clone carrying this TCR beta chain was detected only once. Antigen specificity is unknown. TCRdb re-called the 5' RACE reads with MiXCR, one entry per CDR3 protein. The table lists 200,000 to 250,000 distinct CDR3 sequences, more than 8% of them singletons, with 3.5% in the top ten. These data belong to a study of T-cell memory formation after mild COVID-19. Study context: For the most part, TCR clusters were specific to one donor.

Findings of the study overall: Several responding clones turned up in pre-infection memory, indicating that cross-reactive memory may have taken part.

The trim removed 6 bases at V and 3 bases at J, leaving 6 bases unmatched. CDR3 length equals 15 residues. Germline CDR1 is ENHRY and CDR2 is SYGVKD. The material sequenced was PBMCs or a T cell subset sorted from them (not recorded which). This TCR derives from a man aged 18 to 29 who had mild COVID-19 (a few samples of this study predate the infection). Cell type and time point are not known. V is TRBV10-3 and J is TRBJ1-3; 9 bases line up with TRBD1. The CDR3 spells CAIRTGGVFGNTIYF. DNA for the CDR3: TGTGCCATCAGGACAGGGGGAGTCTTTGGAAACACCATATATTTT.